Below, one TCR beta chain is given with its context. Measured with immunoSEQ multiplex PCR; TCRdb has only the in-frame clones, and not every one. The table has millions of clones, 90% to 95% seen once. The data were taken from a study of shared clonotypes between healthy human individuals. CDR1 SGHNT and CDR2 YENEEA come from the germline V gene. There are 16 residues in the CDR3. The J segment lost 2 bases and the V segment lost 5 bases, leaving 6 bases of the junction unmatched. CD45RO-negative cells were positively selected for CCR7, leaving out terminally differentiated effector memory CD45RA+ cells.

Input material: naive CD8+ T cells from PBMCs. The sequence was obtained from a man between 18 and 35 years old in good health. Some clones in this sample may be carry-over from other donors' samples. V gene TRBV11-3 combines with J gene TRBJ2-1, with 10 bases identical to TRBD2. In DNA form, the CDR3 reads TGTGCCAGCAGCCGGCAGCGGGAGGGCCCCTACAATGAGCAGTTCTTC. This encodes CASSRQREGPYNEQFF.